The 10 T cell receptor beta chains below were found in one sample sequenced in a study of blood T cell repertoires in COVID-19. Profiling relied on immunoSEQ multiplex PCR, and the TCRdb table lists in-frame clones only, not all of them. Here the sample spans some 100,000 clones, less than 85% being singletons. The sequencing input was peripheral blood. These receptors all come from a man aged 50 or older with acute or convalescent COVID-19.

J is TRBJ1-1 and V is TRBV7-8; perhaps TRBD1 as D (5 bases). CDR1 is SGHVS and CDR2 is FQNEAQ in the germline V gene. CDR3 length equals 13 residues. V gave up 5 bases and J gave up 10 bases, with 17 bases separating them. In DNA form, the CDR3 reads TGTGCCAGCAGCCCAAGGGGCAGGTTAGGAGCTTTCTTT. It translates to CASSPRGRLGAFF.

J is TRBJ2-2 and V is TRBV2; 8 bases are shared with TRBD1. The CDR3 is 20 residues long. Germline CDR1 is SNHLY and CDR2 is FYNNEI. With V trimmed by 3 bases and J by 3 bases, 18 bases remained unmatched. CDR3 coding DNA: TGTGCCAGCAGTGATATTACGGCTGACCGGACAGGGCCGGACACCGGGGAGCTGTTTTTT. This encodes CASSDITADRTGPDTGELFF.

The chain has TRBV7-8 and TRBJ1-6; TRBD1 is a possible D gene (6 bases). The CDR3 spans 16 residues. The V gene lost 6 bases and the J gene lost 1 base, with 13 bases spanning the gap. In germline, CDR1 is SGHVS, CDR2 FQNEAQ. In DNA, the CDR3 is TGTGCCAGCAGTTTTTCTCAGGGGTCCTATAATTCACCCCTCCACTTT. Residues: CASSFSQGSYNSPLHF.

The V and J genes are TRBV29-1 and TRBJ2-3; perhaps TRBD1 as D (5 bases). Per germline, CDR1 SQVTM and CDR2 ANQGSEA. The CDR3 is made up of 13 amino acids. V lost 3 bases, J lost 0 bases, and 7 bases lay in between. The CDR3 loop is CSVDGASTDTQYF. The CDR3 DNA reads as TGCAGCGTTGATGGGGCTAGCACAGATACGCAGTATTTT.

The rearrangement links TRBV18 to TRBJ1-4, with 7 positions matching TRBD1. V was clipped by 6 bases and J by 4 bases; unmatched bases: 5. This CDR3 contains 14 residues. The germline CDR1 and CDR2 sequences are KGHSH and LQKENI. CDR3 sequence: CASSTGQNNEKLFF. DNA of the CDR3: TGTGCCAGCTCGACGGGACAGAATAATGAAAAACTGTTTTTT. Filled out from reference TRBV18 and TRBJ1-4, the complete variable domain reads NAGVMQNPRHLVRRRGQEARLRCSPMKGHSHVYWYRQLPEEGLKFMVYLQKENIIDESGMPKERFSAEFPKEGPSILRIQQVVRGDSAAYFCASSTGQNNEKLFFGSGTQLSVL.

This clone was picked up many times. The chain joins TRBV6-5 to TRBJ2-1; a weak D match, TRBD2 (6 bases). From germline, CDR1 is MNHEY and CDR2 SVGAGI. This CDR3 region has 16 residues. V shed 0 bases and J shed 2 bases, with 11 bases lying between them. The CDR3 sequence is CASSYSGRGPYNEQFF. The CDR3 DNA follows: TGTGCCAGCAGTTACTCGGGGCGGGGTCCCTACAATGAGCAGTTCTTC.

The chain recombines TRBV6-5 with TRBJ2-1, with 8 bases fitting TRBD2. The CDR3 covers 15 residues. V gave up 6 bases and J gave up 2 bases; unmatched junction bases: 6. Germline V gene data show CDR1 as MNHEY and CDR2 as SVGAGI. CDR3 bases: TGTGCCAGCAGAAGCGGGAGTTTAACCTACAATGAGCAGTTCTTC. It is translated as CASRSGSLTYNEQFF.

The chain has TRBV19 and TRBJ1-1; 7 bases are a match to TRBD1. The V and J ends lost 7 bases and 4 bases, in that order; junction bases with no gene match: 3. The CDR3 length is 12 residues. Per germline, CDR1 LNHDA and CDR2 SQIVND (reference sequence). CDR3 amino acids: CASNTGATEAFF. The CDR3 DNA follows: TGTGCCAGTAACACAGGGGCCACTGAAGCTTTCTTT.

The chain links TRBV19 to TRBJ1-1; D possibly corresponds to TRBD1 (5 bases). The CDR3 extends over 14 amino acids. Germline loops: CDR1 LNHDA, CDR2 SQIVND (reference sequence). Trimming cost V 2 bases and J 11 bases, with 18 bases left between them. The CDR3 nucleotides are TGTGCCAGTAGTATATCCACGACAGTCTCGGCCGCTTTCTTT. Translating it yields CASSISTTVSAAFF.

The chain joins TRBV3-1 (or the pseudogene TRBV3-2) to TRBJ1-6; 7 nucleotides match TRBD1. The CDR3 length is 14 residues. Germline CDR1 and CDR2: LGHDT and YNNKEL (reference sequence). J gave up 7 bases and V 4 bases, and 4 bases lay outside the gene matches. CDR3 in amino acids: CASSPGGTNSPLHF. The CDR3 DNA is TGTGCCAGCAGCCCAGGGGGGACCAATTCACCCCTCCACTTT.